This TCR beta chain was sequenced during a study of Ad26.COV2.S vaccination and SARS-CoV-2 variants (dated by TCRdb to about 2021). With regard to the full study: TCRbeta repertoire sequencing served as the tool for gauging how specific and how broad the SARS-CoV-2-reactive T cell receptors were following Ad26.COV2.S vaccination. The TCR-sequenced set comprised approximately 32 samples: roughly 19 Ad26.COV2.S vaccine recipients, 5 placebo recipients and 8 SARS-CoV-2 convalescent individuals. Broad study findings and their caveats: Spike-specific TCR breadth was higher in Ad26.COV2.S recipients than in placebo recipients (P = 0.0014). After vaccination, substantial breadth of spike-specific CD8+ and CD4+ T cell responses was reported. According to the authors, total T cell responses may have been underestimated by the TCR breadth and depth analyses. Vaccine and placebo recipients had similar non-spike TCR breadth, a finding consistent with the vaccine containing only spike.

The immunoSEQ Assay was used to sequence TCRbeta CDR3 regions. After extraction, genomic DNA underwent amplification by bias-controlled multiplex PCR, followed by high-throughput sequencing. Processing in the source paper ran as follows. To quantify the absolute abundance of every unique TCRbeta CDR3 region, sequences were collapsed and filtered. T cell fraction was estimated by normalizing TCRbeta template counts to usable DNA, with usable DNA measured through amplification of reference genes found in all nucleated cells. Repertoire TCRs were annotated as SARS-CoV-2-specific when V gene, CDR3 amino acid sequence and J gene were exactly matched to a known reactive TCR set. The reference SARS-CoV-2 TCR set was obtained from MIRA and was filtered for enrichment in COVID-19-positive ImmuneCODE repertoires, whereby public or cross-reactive TCRs were removed. Drawing on the MIRA antigens, annotated TCRs were analysed further at the level of specific ORF or position within ORF. Breadth was defined as the number of annotated unique rearrangements divided by the total number of unique productive rearrangements, and depth was defined as the summed frequency of the annotated unique rearrangements. TCR breadth was compared between groups using two-sided Wilcoxon rank-sum tests. What TCRdb holds here is the immuneACCESS table cut down to in-frame rearrangements. Part of the clones is not present; checked against another copy, under half of the missing clones reflect an unresolved V gene, and the others are unexplained. V and J calls and clone size are those listed in that table; D and trimming were worked out from the DNA. The sample yields about 350,000 clones; 92% were counted once. Under 4% of the sample lies in the top ten.

Interpreted using the paper, the time point label stands for: individuals recovered from natural SARS-CoV-2 infection. Only one count was recorded for this clone. The antigen it binds to is not known. Base qualities were left out, and no much larger clone turns up one base away. At the junction V is shortened by 3 bases and J by 9 bases, with 12 bases in between. Taken from the germline V gene, the CDR1 and CDR2 loops are SGHDT and YYEEEE. Inclusive of the bounding cysteine and phenylalanine, the CDR3 is 12 residues long. CDR3 DNA only is kept here, 36 bases in frame from base 1. Sequencing used peripheral blood, obtained after recovery from COVID-19. The receptor's source is a human donor who had recovered from COVID-19. In this chain, TRBV5-6 is recombined with TRBJ2-5; the D call could be TRBD1 or TRBD2, with each sharing 5 bases. The CDR3 region has the sequence CASSWERGAQYF. The nucleotide sequence is TGTGCCAGCAGCTGGGAGAGGGGAGCCCAGTACTTC. The full variable domain, completed from the reference TRBV5-6 and TRBJ2-5 proteins outside the CDR3, reads DAGVTQSPTHLIKTRGQQVTLRCSPKSGHDTVSWYQQALGQGPQFIFQYYEEEERQRGNFPDRFSGHQFPNYSSELNVNALLLGDSALYLCASSWERGAQYFGPGTRLLVL.